Described below is a single TCR beta chain sequence and its context. The CDR3 loop spans 15 amino acids. V was clipped by 6 bases and J by 3 bases; unmatched bases: 6. Germline-derived CDR1 and CDR2 are SEHNR and FQNEAQ (reference sequence). The data originate from a study of blood T cell repertoires in COVID-19. Study background: PBMCs, B-cell-depleted T cells, or T cells were the source of the cDNA or gDNA that made up the material.

Clones were sequenced by immunoSEQ multiplex PCR, and TCRdb holds only the in-frame ones, with some missing. The data hold 190,000 or so clones, with about nine tenths observed a single time. The study assigned cohorts using participant-reported clinical history. V usage is TRBV7-9 and J usage is TRBJ2-7; 12 bases line up with TRBD2. This clonotype was obtained from a woman aged 25-40 years who had recovered from COVID-19. Sequencing was done on a sample of PBMCs or T cells enriched from blood (not recorded which). For the CDR3, the DNA is TGTGCCAGCAGGTCACTAGCGGGAGGCCACTACGAGCAGTACTTC. This codes for CASRSLAGGHYEQYF.